These 18 T cell receptor beta chains were all obtained from the same sample, sequenced in a study of T cell changes during pregnancy in multiple sclerosis. Sequencing was performed with immunoSEQ multiplex PCR; in TCRdb, only in-frame clones are kept and a portion is missing. The sample has approximately 60,000 clones; around 93% are singletons. The material was peripheral blood, obtained after pregnancy. The receptors shown here come from a female donor in good health, enrolled as a control in a pregnancy study.

This chain connects TRBV27 to TRBJ1-1, with D perhaps TRBD1 (5 bases). The V end lost 4 bases, the J end lost 9 bases, and 9 bases lay between the germline ends. Germline V CDR1 and CDR2: MNHEY, SMNVEV (reference sequence). CDR3 size: 11 residues. CDR3 nucleotide sequence: TGTGCCAGCAGTTCTCAGGGTAAAGCTTTCTTT. Its protein is CASSSQGKAFF.

The V call is TRBV19, the J call TRBJ2-1, with 7 bases aligning to TRBD1. Losses at the gene ends were 5 bases for V and 8 bases for J; bases not matched to a gene: 6. The germline CDR1 and CDR2 sequences are LNHDA and SQIVND (reference sequence). The CDR3 is made up of 13 amino acids. This CDR3 is CASSPSQGYEQFF. The CDR3, as DNA: TGTGCCAGTAGTCCCTCACAGGGGTATGAGCAGTTCTTC.

The sample holds a few counts of this clone. Other DNA sequences within the sample encode an identical CDR3. This chain joins TRBV9 and TRBJ2-7, with TRBD1 identical over 10 bases. Germline V gives CDR1 SGDLS, CDR2 YYNGEE. Unmatched junction bases numbered 2, after V lost 3 bases and J lost 5 bases. This CDR3 is 13 amino acids long. The CDR3, as DNA: TGTGCCAGCAGCGCGACAGGGGGCCACGAGCAGTACTTC. Residues: CASSATGGHEQYF.

This chain links TRBV27 with TRBJ2-1, with 11 bases identical to TRBD1. V was pared by 5 bases and J by 8 bases, with 11 bases of the junction left unmatched. Per the germline V gene, CDR1 is MNHEY and CDR2 is SMNVEV (reference sequence). This CDR3 is built from 16 residues. The CDR3 spells CASSRGWGQGEDEQFF. CDR3 coding DNA: TGTGCCAGCAGTAGGGGTTGGGGACAGGGGGAGGATGAGCAGTTCTTC.

V usage is TRBV6-5 and J usage is TRBJ2-3; 14 positions match TRBD2. Germline assignment: CDR1 MNHEY and CDR2 SVGAGI. This CDR3 has 16 amino acids. V trimming: 4 bases; J trimming: 1 base; junction bases outside the gene matches: 1. The CDR3 protein is CASSLTSGGGTDTQYF. The CDR3 DNA follows: TGTGCCAGCAGTTTGACTAGCGGGGGGGGCACAGATACGCAGTATTTT.

The chain combines TRBV11-2 with TRBJ1-6; unclear D gene. This CDR3 is built from 15 residues. Trimming shortened V by 2 bases and J by 7 bases, and 12 bases separated the two germline ends. Germline-derived CDR1 and CDR2 are SGHAT and FQNNGV. DNA of the CDR3: TGTGCCAGCAGCTTAAGGAGTGTAAGCAATTCACCCCTCCACTTT. This sequence encodes CASSLRSVSNSPLHF.

The V and J genes are TRBV4-3 and TRBJ1-1; the D gene is possibly TRBD1 (5 bases). The ends were cut back, 3 bases at V and 6 bases at J, with 17 bases in the middle. Per the germline V gene, CDR1 is LGHNA and CDR2 is YSLEER. The CDR3 is made up of 15 amino acids. The CDR3 DNA is TGCGCCAGCAGCCACGACCGGGGGATTGGGGCTGAAGCTTTCTTT. Its translation: CASSHDRGIGAEAFF.

DNA for the CDR3: TGTGCCAGCTCACCCCTCCCGGGGACAGGGGGCCGCGAGCAGTACTTC. Its protein is CASSPLPGTGGREQYF. The chain is built from TRBV18 and TRBJ2-7; 12 bases agree with TRBD1. The CDR3 runs to 16 residues. Germline loops: CDR1 KGHSH, CDR2 LQKENI. Trimming took 3 bases from V and 6 from J; bases not matched to a gene: 9.

The chain couples TRBV4-2 to TRBJ2-7; D may be TRBD1 (6 bases). Between the trimmed V and J ends, which lost 0 bases and 2 bases, there was a span of 14 bases. Germline V CDR1 and CDR2: LGHNA, YNFKEQ. This CDR3 is 16 amino acids long. CDR3 in DNA: TGTGCCAGCAGCCAAGATCTCGGACAGAGCACCTACGAGCAGTACTTC. As protein: CASSQDLGQSTYEQYF.

V and J are TRBV6-5 and TRBJ2-7; a possible D gene is TRBD1 (6 bases). Germline V CDR1 and CDR2: MNHEY, SVGAGI. The CDR3 contains 15 residues. V gave up 5 bases and J gave up 3 bases, with 17 bases separating them. The CDR3 spells CASSGWTEDVYEQYF. The CDR3 nucleotides are TGTGCCAGCAGTGGTTGGACAGAGGATGTCTACGAGCAGTACTTC.

The CDR3 bases are TGTGCCAGCTCACACCCGGGACTAGCGACGGGCAATGAGCAGTTCTTC. This translates into CASSHPGLATGNEQFF. The V call is TRBV18, the J call TRBJ2-1; 10 nucleotides match TRBD2. The CDR3 loop spans 16 amino acids. Germline CDR1 and CDR2: KGHSH and LQKENI. J gave up 6 bases and V 4 bases, and 9 bases lay outside the gene matches.

The rearrangement joins TRBV5-1 to TRBJ2-1, with D unclear. The CDR3 is 17 amino acids. V dropped 0 bases and J dropped 3 bases, with 16 bases sitting between them. Germline V gene data show CDR1 as SGHRS and CDR2 as YFSETQ. CDR3 in DNA: TGCGCCAGCAGCTTGGCCGAACAGAGCCTTGTCTACAATGAGCAGTTCTTC. It translates to CASSLAEQSLVYNEQFF.

This chain links TRBV11-3 with TRBJ2-1; D gene unclear. CDR1 and CDR2 from the germline V gene are SGHNT and YENEEA. This CDR3 comprises 12 residues. V was trimmed by 3 bases and J by 8 bases, leaving 8 bases between them. As DNA, the CDR3 is TGTGCCAGCAGCTTTCATCGGGATGAGCAGTTCTTC. This encodes CASSFHRDEQFF.

The V and J genes are TRBV13 and TRBJ2-1; the match to TRBD2 covers 9 bases. CDR3 length equals 16 residues. The V segment lost 1 base and the J segment 10 bases; nucleotides outside the gene matches: 11. CDR1 is PRHDT and CDR2 is FYEKMQ in the germline V gene (reference sequence). CDR3 protein: CASSLVVSGGIEEQFF. CDR3 DNA sequence: TGTGCCAGCAGCTTAGTCGTGAGCGGGGGGATCGAGGAGCAGTTCTTC.

The CDR3 sequence is CASSVNRDTEAFF. The CDR3 nucleotides read TGTGCCAGCAGCGTAAACAGGGACACTGAAGCTTTCTTT. The V and J genes are TRBV7-9 and TRBJ1-1; a possible D gene is TRBD1 (6 bases). The germline V gene encodes CDR1 SEHNR and CDR2 FQNEAQ (reference sequence). The CDR3 extends over 13 amino acids. Trimming left V 5 bases short and J 3 bases short, with 10 bases between.

This chain joins TRBV4-2 and TRBJ2-7; 7 bases line up with TRBD2. CDR3 size: 15 residues. In germline, CDR1 is LGHNA, CDR2 YNFKEQ. Germline trimming cut 0 bases from V and 3 bases from J; bases unmatched to any gene: 5. Written as DNA, the CDR3 is TGTGCCAGCAGCCAAGATGAGCGGGGAGACTACGAGCAGTACTTC. Protein sequence: CASSQDERGDYEQYF.

The gene calls are TRBV5-4 and TRBJ1-3, with D hard to call. Germline CDR1 SGHNT, CDR2 YYREEE (reference sequence). With 1 base removed from V and 0 bases from J, the gap between germline ends came to 8 bases. This CDR3 spans 15 amino acids. This CDR3 reads CASSLSGGSGNTIYF. As DNA, the CDR3 is TGTGCCAGCAGCTTGTCTGGAGGCTCTGGAAACACCATATATTTT.

This chain uses TRBV21-1 with TRBJ1-3; the listed D gene, TRBD1, was not tested against the DNA. TRBV21-1 is listed as a pseudogene. The CDR3 is 16 amino acids. CDR3 sequence reads: CASSKGTGGFGNTIYF. The CDR3, as DNA: TGTGCCAGCAGCAAAGGGACAGGGGGTTTTGGAAACACCATATATTTT.